These 16 T cell receptor beta chains were all obtained from the same sample, sequenced in a study of identical twins. TCRdb redid the calling of the 5' RACE reads with MiXCR, one entry per CDR3 protein. The data hold about 480,000 distinct CDR3 sequences, with approximately 15% observed a single time. The same data also contributed to another study, on yellow fever vaccine responses in identical twins.

What was sequenced was CD4+ T cells sorted from blood. The receptors derive from a woman aged 18-35 years in good health.

This clonotype was picked up a small number of times. The chain joins TRBV5-6 to TRBJ2-1; TRBD2 matches at 9 bases. Germline loops: CDR1 SGHDT, CDR2 YYEEEE. After removal of 0 bases from V and 3 bases from J, the junction contained 22 bases not matched to a gene. This CDR3 has 22 amino acids. The CDR3 region is CASSLGQSGTSLKRGFYNEQFF. CDR3 nucleotide sequence: TGTGCCAGCAGCTTGGGGCAGTCCGGGACTAGCCTTAAGAGAGGGTTCTACAATGAGCAGTTCTTC. The full variable domain, with the rest looked up from reference TRBV5-6 and TRBJ2-1, is DAGVTQSPTHLIKTRGQQVTLRCSPKSGHDTVSWYQQALGQGPQFIFQYYEEEERQRGNFPDRFSGHQFPNYSSELNVNALLLGDSALYLCASSLGQSGTSLKRGFYNEQFFGPGTRLTVL.

In this sample, this clonotype turned up a few times. One end of the junction fails to match germline, which may point to a read error. This rearrangement joins TRBV7-7 to TRBJ1-1; D unresolved. CDR1 and CDR2 from the germline V gene are SSHAT and FNYEAQ (reference sequence). The CDR3 covers 13 residues. The CDR3 coding sequence is TGTGCTAGCAGCGCGAGAACCGACACTGAAGCTTTCTTT. It is translated as CASSARTDTEAFF.

This clonotype occurred a few times. The rearrangement uses TRBV27 and TRBJ2-4, with TRBD1 as a possible D gene (5 bases). The V gene lost 3 bases and the J gene lost 7 bases, with 10 bases spanning the gap. CDR1 and CDR2 (germline): MNHEY, SMNVEV (reference sequence). This CDR3 region has 13 residues. The CDR3 loop reads CASSLTVRNIQYF. CDR3 DNA: TGTGCCAGCAGTTTGACAGTTCGGAACATTCAGTACTTC.

The chain joins TRBV28 to TRBJ2-3, with a tentative D call TRBD2 (8 bases). CDR1 MDHEN and CDR2 SYDVKM come from the germline V gene. The CDR3 length is 17 residues. V was trimmed by 5 bases and J by 4 bases, leaving 22 bases between them. The CDR3 is CASSTNLAGRGADTQYF. CDR3 nucleotides: TGTGCCAGCAGTACAAATCTAGCGGGCAGGGGGGCAGATACGCAGTATTTT.

The chain uses TRBV11-2 and TRBJ2-3; 13 positions agree with TRBD2. Looked up from germline, CDR1 is SGHAT and CDR2 is FQNNGV. The trim removed 2 bases at V and 0 bases at J, leaving 5 bases unmatched. The CDR3 spans 18 residues. The chain's CDR3 is CASSLTSGGAESTDTQYF. The CDR3 bases are TGTGCCAGCAGCTTAACTAGCGGGGGGGCTGAAAGCACAGATACGCAGTATTTT.

The V gene is TRBV12-3 or TRBV12-4, the J gene TRBJ2-1; D remains ambiguous. V lost 3 bases and J lost 6, with 9 bases in between. This CDR3 has 13 amino acids. The CDR3 here is CASSFVVSNEQFF. CDR3 sequence (DNA): TGTGCCAGCAGTTTTGTGGTCTCCAATGAGCAGTTCTTC.

This clonotype came up a few times. The V gene is TRBV12-3 or TRBV12-4, the J gene TRBJ2-4, with D possibly TRBD1 on 6 matching bases. Trimming pared 3 bases from V and 3 bases from J, leaving 9 bases between. This CDR3 is 14 amino acids long. CDR3 nucleotides: TGTGCCAGCAGTTTGATACAGGGCAAAAACATTCAGTACTTC. This gives the protein CASSLIQGKNIQYF.

V is TRBV5-4 and J is TRBJ2-3; tentative D call: TRBD1 (6 bases). CDR1 and CDR2 from the germline V gene are SGHNT and YYREEE (reference sequence). The CDR3 covers 14 residues. V lost 4 bases and J 2 bases, leaving 11 bases between the germline ends. In DNA form, the CDR3 reads TGTGCCAGCAGCATCCGGACAGCCACAGATACGCAGTATTTT. This encodes CASSIRTATDTQYF.

The CDR3 loop is CASSQDLVQSKNSPLHF. The CDR3 DNA is TGTGCCAGCAGCCAAGATCTCGTACAGAGCAAGAATTCACCCCTCCACTTT. The rearrangement uses TRBV4-2 and TRBJ1-6; D is unclear. Germline V gives CDR1 LGHNA, CDR2 YNFKEQ. Trimming pared 0 bases from V and 7 bases from J, leaving 16 bases between. The CDR3 has 17 amino acids.

This clonotype was counted between two and nine times. The chain uses TRBV9 and TRBJ1-6, with D possibly TRBD1 on 5 matching bases. This CDR3 contains 15 residues. V lost 3 bases, J lost 7 bases, and 14 bases lay in between. The germline CDR1 and CDR2 sequences are SGDLS and YYNGEE. The CDR3 loop is CASSAGGRGNSPLHF. The DNA for the CDR3 is TGTGCCAGCAGCGCAGGTGGGCGGGGGAATTCACCCCTCCACTTT.

The chain employs TRBV7-9 and TRBJ1-5; a possible D gene is TRBD1 (5 bases). CDR1 is SEHNR, CDR2 FQNEAQ, per germline (reference sequence). The CDR3 covers 15 residues. Trimming removed 5 bases from V and 0 bases from J, with 11 bases in between. The DNA of the CDR3 is TGTGCCAGCAGCCAGCTGGGGGATAGCAATCAGCCCCAGCATTTT. It translates to CASSQLGDSNQPQHF.

There are many counts of this clonotype. The V gene is TRBV10-3, the J gene TRBJ2-5, with 11 nucleotides matching TRBD2. The trim removed 4 bases at V and 3 bases at J, leaving 16 bases unmatched. This CDR3 contains 19 residues. Germline V gives CDR1 ENHRY, CDR2 SYGVKD. DNA of the CDR3: TGTGCCATCAGTGCTAGCATCTCCGGTACTAGCGGGAGAGAAGAGACCCAGTACTTC. This gives the protein CAISASISGTSGREETQYF.

This clonotype has a handful of counts. This rearrangement joins TRBV20-1 to TRBJ2-1; TRBD1 aligns across 7 bases. Germline V gene data show CDR1 as DFQATT and CDR2 as SNEGSKA (reference sequence). The junction had 6 bases not matched to a gene; V was cut back by 6 bases and J by 1 base. This CDR3 has 14 residues. CDR3 DNA: TGCAGTGCAAAGACAGGGCTATCCTACAATGAGCAGTTCTTC. Translation gives CSAKTGLSYNEQFF.

This chain connects TRBV7-6 to TRBJ2-5, with TRBD1 matching over 10 bases. The CDR3 is 15 residues long. The J segment lost 5 bases and the V segment lost 5 bases, leaving 8 bases of the junction unmatched. Germline V CDR1 and CDR2: SGHVS, FNYEAQ. The CDR3 coding sequence is TGTGCCAGCAGCACGCCGACAGGGGGCCAGGAGACCCAGTACTTC. Translation gives CASSTPTGGQETQYF.

The chain uses TRBV18 and TRBJ2-7, with D tentatively TRBD1 (6 bases). CDR1 and CDR2 (germline): KGHSH, LQKENI. The CDR3 length is 20 residues. Trimming cost V 2 bases and J 0 bases, with 26 bases left between them. CDR3 DNA: TGTGCCAGCTCACCAGACGCCAGGGGCCTCAACGCAGTCCCCTCCTACGAGCAGTACTTC. It specifies CASSPDARGLNAVPSYEQYF.

This clonotype appeared a single time. This chain links TRBV19 with TRBJ2-6; weak D call: TRBD1 (6 bases). The CDR3 sequence is 18 residues long. CDR1 LNHDA and CDR2 SQIVND come from the germline V gene (reference sequence). The germline V and J ends were trimmed by 3 bases and 0 bases, with 15 bases remaining between them. The CDR3 bases are TGTGCCAGTAGTATCCCCAGGGGTGGTGTCTCTGGGGCCAACGTCCTGACTTTC. It encodes CASSIPRGGVSGANVLTF.